This TCR beta chain derives from a study of regulatory T cells in long-lasting Graves disease. For TCR beta, libraries came from iRepertoire HTBI primers and Arm-PCR of CDR3 regions. Each CDR3 protein gets one entry after TCRdb re-called the multiplex PCR reads with MiXCR. The profile shows 500,000 or so distinct CDR3 sequences, about 16% of them singletons. V shed 1 base and J 4 bases; nucleotides not matched to a gene: 8. The CDR3 contains 16 residues. From germline, CDR1 is MGHRA and CDR2 YSYEKL. As to time point: newly diagnosed GD, antithyroid drugs for less than 3 months. RNA from PBMCs was the source of the TCR library. These data were also filed under a second study, of T cells in Graves' hyperthyroidism and ophthalmopathy.

The chain has TRBV4-1 and TRBJ2-7; 9 bases align to TRBD2. The sample consisted of peripheral blood mononuclear cells (PBMCs), taken at new diagnosis, from a patient treated with antithyroid drugs. This TCR was recovered from a woman aged 35 to 60 with Graves disease. DNA for the CDR3: TGCGCCAGCAGCCAAGTTTGGGCGGGGGGGAAATACGAGCAGTACTTC. Encoded protein: CASSQVWAGGKYEQYF.